This TCR beta chain was identified in a study of CD8+ T cells in alopecia areata. The authors extracted RNA and reverse transcribed it into cDNA as the sequencing template. The method was immunoSEQ multiplex PCR; TCRdb's version includes in-frame clones alone and lacks a portion of them. Of 250,000 to 350,000 clones in the sample, about three fifths are singletons; the top ten hold 0.75% to 0.95%. Comments on this clone: Antigen specificity is unknown.

Germline-derived CDR1 and CDR2 are MNHNY and SVGAGI (reference sequence). The CDR3 has 14 residues. With 6 bases removed from V and 14 bases from J, the gap between germline ends came to 20 bases. Study-wide points: Amid tofacitinib therapy, many expanded lesional clones stayed present in scalp and blood.

The treatment was: oral pan-JAK inhibitor, 5-10 mg twice daily. Alopecia areata patients gave lesional scalp punch biopsies and peripheral blood samples. The sequencing here drew on CD4+ T cells sorted from blood, taken between weeks 51 and 54, from a patient treated with tofacitinib. The source is a human donor with alopecia areata. V gene TRBV6-6 combines with J gene TRBJ1-6, with a possible D match to TRBD1 (5 bases). Here the CDR3 reads CASSPTPGTVTLHF. CDR3 sequence (DNA): TGTGCCAGCAGCCCTACCCCAGGGACGGTAACCCTCCACTTT.